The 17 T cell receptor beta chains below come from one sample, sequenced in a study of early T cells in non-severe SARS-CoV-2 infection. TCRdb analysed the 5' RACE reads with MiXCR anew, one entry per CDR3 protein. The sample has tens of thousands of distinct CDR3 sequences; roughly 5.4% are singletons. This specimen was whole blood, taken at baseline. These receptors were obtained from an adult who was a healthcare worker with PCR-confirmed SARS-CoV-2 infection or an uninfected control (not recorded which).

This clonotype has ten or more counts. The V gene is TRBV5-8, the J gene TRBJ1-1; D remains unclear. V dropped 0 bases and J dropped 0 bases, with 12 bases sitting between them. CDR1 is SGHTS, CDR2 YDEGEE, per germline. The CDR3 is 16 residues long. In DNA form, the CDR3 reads TGTGCCAGCAGCTTGGTGAAAGGTACCATGAACACTGAAGCTTTCTTT. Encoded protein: CASSLVKGTMNTEAFF.

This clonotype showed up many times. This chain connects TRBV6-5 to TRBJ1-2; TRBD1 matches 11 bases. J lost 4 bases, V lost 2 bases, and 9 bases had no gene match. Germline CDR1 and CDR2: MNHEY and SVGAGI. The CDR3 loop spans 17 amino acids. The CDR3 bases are TGTGCCAGCAGTTACGCCCGGACAGGGGGCGCAGGCTATGGCTACACCTTC. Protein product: CASSYARTGGAGYGYTF.

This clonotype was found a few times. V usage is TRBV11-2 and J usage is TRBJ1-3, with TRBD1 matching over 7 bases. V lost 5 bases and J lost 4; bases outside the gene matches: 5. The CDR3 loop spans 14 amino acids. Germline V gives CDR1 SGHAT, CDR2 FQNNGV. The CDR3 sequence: CASSITGEGNTIYF. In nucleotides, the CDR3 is TGTGCCAGCAGCATTACAGGGGAAGGAAACACCATATATTTT.

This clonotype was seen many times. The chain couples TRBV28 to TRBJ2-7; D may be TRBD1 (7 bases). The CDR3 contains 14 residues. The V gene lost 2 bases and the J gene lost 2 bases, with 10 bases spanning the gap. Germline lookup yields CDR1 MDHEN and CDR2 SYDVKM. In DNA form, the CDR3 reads TGTGCCAGCAGTTTACAGGGGGGCCCCTACGAGCAGTACGTC. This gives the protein CASSLQGGPYEQYV.

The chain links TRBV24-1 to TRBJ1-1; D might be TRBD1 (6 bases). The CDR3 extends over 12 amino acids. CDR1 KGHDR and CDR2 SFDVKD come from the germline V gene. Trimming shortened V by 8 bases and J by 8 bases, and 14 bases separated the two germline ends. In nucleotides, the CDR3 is TGTGCCACCATGGATACAGGGACCGAAGCTTTCTTT. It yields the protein CATMDTGTEAFF.

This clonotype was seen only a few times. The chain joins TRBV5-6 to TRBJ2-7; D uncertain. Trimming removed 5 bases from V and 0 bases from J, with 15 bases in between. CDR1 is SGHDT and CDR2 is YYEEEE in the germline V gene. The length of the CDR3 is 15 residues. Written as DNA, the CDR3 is TGTGCCAGCAGACCTCGACGTAGGAGCTCCTACGAGCAGTACGTC. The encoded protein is CASRPRRRSSYEQYV.

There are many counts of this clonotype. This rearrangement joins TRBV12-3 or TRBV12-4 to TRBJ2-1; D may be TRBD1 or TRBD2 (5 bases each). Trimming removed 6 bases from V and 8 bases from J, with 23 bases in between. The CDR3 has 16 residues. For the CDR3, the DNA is TGTGCCAGCAGGCCGAACCGGGACCATACGGGGCATGAGCAGTTCTTC. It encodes CASRPNRDHTGHEQFF.

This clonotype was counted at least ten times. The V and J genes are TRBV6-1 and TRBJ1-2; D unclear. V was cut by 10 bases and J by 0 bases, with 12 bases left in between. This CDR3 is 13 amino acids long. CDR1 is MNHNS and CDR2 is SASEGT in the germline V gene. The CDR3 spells CATGRAPNYGYTF. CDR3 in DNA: TGTGCCACCGGCCGGGCCCCTAACTATGGCTACACCTTC.

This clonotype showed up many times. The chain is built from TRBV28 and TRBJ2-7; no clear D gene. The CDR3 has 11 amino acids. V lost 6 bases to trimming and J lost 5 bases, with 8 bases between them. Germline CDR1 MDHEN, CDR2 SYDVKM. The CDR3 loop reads CASRKLDEQYF. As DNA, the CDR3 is TGTGCCAGCAGGAAGCTGGACGAGCAGTACTTC.

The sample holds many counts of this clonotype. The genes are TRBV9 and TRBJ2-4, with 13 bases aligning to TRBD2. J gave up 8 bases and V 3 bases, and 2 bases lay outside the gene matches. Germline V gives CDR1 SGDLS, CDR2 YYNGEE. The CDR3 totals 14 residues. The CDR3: CASSGTSGSDIQYF. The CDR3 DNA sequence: TGTGCCAGCAGCGGGACTAGCGGGAGCGACATTCAGTACTTC.

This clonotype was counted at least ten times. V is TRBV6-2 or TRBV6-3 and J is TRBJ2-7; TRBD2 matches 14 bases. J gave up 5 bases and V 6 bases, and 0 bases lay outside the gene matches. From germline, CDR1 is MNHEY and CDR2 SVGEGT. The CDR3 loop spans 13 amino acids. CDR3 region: CASRTSGRDEQYF. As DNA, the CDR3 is TGTGCCAGCAGGACTAGCGGGAGGGACGAGCAGTACTTC.

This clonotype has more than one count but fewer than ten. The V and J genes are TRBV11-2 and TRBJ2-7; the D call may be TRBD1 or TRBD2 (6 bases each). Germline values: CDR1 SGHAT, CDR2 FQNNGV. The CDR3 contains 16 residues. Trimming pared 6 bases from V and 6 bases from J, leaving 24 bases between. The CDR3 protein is CASRSGGTPRAGEQYV. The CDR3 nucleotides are TGTGCCAGCAGAAGCGGAGGGACACCAAGGGCGGGCGAGCAGTACGTC.

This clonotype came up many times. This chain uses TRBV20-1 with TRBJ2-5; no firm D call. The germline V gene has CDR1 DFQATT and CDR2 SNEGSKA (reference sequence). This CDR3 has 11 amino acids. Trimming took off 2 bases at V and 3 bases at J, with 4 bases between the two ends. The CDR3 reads CSARREETQYF. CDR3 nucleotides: TGCAGTGCTAGACGAGAAGAGACCCAGTACTTC.

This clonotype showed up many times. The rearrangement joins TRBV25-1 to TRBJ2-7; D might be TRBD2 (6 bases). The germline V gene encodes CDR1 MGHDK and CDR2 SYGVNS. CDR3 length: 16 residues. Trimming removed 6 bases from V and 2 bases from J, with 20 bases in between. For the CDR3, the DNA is TGTGCCAGCAGATGGGGTATCGCGGGACCGACCTACGAGCAGTACGTC. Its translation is CASRWGIAGPTYEQYV.

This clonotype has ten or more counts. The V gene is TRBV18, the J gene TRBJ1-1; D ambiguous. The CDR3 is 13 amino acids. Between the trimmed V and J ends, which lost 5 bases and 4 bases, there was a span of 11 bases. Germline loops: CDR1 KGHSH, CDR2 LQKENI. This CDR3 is CASSGSAGTEAFF. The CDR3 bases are TGTGCCAGCTCAGGTTCCGCCGGCACTGAAGCTTTCTTT.

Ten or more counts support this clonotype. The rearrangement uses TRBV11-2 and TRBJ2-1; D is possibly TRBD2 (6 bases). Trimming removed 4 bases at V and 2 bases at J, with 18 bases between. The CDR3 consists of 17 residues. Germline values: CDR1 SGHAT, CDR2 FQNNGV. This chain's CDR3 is CASSSIFAGSAYNEQFF. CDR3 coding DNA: TGTGCCAGCAGCTCCATATTCGCGGGATCCGCCTACAATGAGCAGTTCTTC.

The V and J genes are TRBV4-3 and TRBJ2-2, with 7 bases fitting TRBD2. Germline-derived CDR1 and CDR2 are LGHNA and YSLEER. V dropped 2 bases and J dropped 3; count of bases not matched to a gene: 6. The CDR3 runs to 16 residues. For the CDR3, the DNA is TGCGCCAGCAGCCAAAGTCTAGCGGAATACACCGGGGAGCTGTTTTTT. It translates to CASSQSLAEYTGELFF.